This T cell receptor beta chain was observed in a study of response to subunit inactivated influenza vaccine. Study findings and constraints: Each seasonal influenza vaccination recruits few new T cells, the authors suggested.

CDR1 and CDR2 (germline): SGHNT, YENEEA. This CDR3 has 14 amino acids. V shed 3 bases and J shed 8 bases, with 14 bases lying between them. Each CDR3 protein is one row after TCRdb ran MiXCR on the RT-PCR reads. The repertoire holds about 700,000 distinct CDR3 sequences, with approximately 15% as singletons. Worth noting for this clonotype: Its antigen remains unidentified.

This clonotype originated in a man aged 45-60 years who received an inactivated influenza vaccine. The V and J genes are TRBV11-3 and TRBJ2-1; perhaps TRBD2 as D (6 bases). This specimen consisted of PBMCs from blood, obtained approximately 12 days after vaccination. The CDR3, as DNA: TGTGCCAGCAGCTTCACCGACGGGAGCGATGAGCAGTTCTTC. Residues: CASSFTDGSDEQFF.